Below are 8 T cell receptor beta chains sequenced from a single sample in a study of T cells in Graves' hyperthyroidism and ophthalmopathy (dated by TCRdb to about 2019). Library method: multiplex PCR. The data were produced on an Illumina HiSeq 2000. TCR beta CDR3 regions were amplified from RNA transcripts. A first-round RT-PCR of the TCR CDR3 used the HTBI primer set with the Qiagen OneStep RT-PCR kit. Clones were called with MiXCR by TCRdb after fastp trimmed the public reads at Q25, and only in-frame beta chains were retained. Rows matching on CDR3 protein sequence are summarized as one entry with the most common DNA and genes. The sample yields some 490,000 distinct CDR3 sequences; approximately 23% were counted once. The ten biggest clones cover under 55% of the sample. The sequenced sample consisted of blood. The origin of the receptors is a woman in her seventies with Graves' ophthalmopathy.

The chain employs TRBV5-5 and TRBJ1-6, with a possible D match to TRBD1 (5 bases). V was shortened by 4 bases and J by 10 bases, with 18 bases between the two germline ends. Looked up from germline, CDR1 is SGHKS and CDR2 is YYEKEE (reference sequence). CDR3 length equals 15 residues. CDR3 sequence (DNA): TGTGCCAGCAGCGCCGGAGGGGCCCTTGGATCACCCCTCCACTTT. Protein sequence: CASSAGGALGSPLHF. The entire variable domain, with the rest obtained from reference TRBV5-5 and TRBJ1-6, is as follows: DAGVTQSPTHLIKTRGQQVTLRCSPISGHKSVSWYQQVLGQGPQFIFQYYEKEERGRGNFPDRFSARQFPNYSSELNVNALLLGDSALYLCASSAGGALGSPLHFGNGTRLTVT.

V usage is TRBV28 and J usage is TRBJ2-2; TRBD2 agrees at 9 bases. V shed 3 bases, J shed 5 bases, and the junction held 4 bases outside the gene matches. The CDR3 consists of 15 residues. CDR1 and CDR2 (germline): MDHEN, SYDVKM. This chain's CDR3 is CASSFSLAGTGELFF. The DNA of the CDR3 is TGTGCCAGCAGTTTCAGCCTAGCGGGAACCGGGGAGCTGTTTTTT.

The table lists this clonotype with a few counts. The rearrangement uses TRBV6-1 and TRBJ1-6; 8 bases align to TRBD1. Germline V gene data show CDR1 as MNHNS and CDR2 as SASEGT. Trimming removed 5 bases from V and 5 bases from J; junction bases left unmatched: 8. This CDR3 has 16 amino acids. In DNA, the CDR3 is TGTGCCAGCAGTAGGAGTAGGACAGGGCATAATTCACCCCTCCACTTT. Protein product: CASSRSRTGHNSPLHF.

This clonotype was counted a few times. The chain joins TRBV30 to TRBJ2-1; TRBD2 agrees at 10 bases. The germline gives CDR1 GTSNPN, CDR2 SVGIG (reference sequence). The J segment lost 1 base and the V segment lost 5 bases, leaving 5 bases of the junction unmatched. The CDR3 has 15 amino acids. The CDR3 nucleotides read TGTGCCTGGGGAATACTAGCGGGGTCCTACAATGAGCAGTTCTTC. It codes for CAWGILAGSYNEQFF.

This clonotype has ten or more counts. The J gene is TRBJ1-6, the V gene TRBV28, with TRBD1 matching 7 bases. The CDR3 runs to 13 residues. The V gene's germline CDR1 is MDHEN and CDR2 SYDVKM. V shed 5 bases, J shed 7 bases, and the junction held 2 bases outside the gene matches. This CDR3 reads CASSPQGNSPLHF. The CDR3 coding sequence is TGTGCCAGCAGTCCACAGGGGAATTCACCCCTCCACTTT. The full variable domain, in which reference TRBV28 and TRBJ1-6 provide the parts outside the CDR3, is DVKVTQSSRYLVKRTGEKVFLECVQDMDHENMFWYRQDPGLGLRLIYFSYDVKMKEKGDIPEGYSVSREKKERFSLILESASTNQTSMYLCASSPQGNSPLHFGNGTRLTVT.

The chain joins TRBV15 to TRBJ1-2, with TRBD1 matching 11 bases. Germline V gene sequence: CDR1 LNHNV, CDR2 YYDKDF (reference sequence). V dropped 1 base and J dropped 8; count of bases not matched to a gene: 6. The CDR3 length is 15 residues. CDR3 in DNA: TGTGCCACCAGCAGAGCCCCGGACAGGGGGCGAGGCTACACCTTC. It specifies CATSRAPDRGRGYTF.

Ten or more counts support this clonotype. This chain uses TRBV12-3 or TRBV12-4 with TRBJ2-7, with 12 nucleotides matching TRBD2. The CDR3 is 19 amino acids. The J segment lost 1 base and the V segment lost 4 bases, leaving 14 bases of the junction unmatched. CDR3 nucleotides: TGTGCCAGCAGTTCCTCCGGGACTAGCGGGCAAAAGCTTTCCTACGAGCAGTACTTC. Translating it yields CASSSSGTSGQKLSYEQYF.

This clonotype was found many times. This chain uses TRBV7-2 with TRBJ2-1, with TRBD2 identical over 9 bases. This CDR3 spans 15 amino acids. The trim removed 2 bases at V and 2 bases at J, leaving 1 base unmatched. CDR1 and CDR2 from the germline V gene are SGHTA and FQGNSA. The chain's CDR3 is CASSLSSGAYNEQFF. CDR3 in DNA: TGTGCCAGCAGCTTATCTAGCGGGGCCTACAATGAGCAGTTCTTC.